Shown below are 8 T cell receptor beta chains from a single sample sequenced in a study of naive and memory T cell subsets (dated by TCRdb to 2017 to 2019). The study described a robust, sensitive protocol for amplifying, sequencing and analyzing TCRs, using 3' ligation of a UMI-containing oligonucleotide to TCR cDNA. Receptors were amplified or captured by 5' RACE. These reads were obtained on an Illumina MiSeq. The ligated cDNA was amplified by four rounds of PCR, in which nested alpha and beta constant region primers were used together with the SP2 primer. Starting from the raw public reads, TCRdb applied fastp trimming at Q25, assembled clones with MiXCR and retained in-frame beta chains. CDR3 protein duplicates are merged, each entry listing the most common genes and DNA. For this sample the table gives more than 45,000 distinct CDR3 sequences, of which about 4.4% were detected only once. The top ten constitute 0.75% to 0.9% of the sample.

All receptors come from a female donor in good health.

There are many counts of this clonotype. The CDR3 reads CASSFLRQGAPGELFF. CDR3 DNA sequence: TGTGCCAGCAGCTTCCTCCGACAGGGGGCGCCCGGGGAGCTGTTTTTT. This sequence joins TRBV7-9 and TRBJ2-2; TRBD1 aligns across 10 bases. V shed 3 bases and J 6 bases; nucleotides not matched to a gene: 7. There are 16 residues in the CDR3. CDR1 is SEHNR, CDR2 FQNEAQ, per germline (reference sequence).

This clonotype was seen many times. The chain combines TRBV6-2 or TRBV6-3 with TRBJ2-7; 9 bases are a match to TRBD2. Trimming removed 4 bases from V and 7 bases from J; junction bases left unmatched: 8. Germline loops: CDR1 MNHEY, CDR2 SVGEGT. The CDR3 runs 14 residues. CDR3 nucleotides: TGTGCCAGCAGTTCTCTAGCGGGATCGCATGAGCAGTACTTC. Translation gives CASSSLAGSHEQYF.

This clonotype was detected many times. The chain recombines TRBV9 with TRBJ2-3; D is tentatively TRBD1 or TRBD2 (5 bases each). Trimming took off 0 bases at V and 0 bases at J, with 14 bases between the two ends. The germline gives CDR1 SGDLS, CDR2 YYNGEE. CDR3 length: 17 amino acids. CDR3 in amino acids: CASSVEGPTTSTDTQYF. The CDR3 DNA is TGTGCCAGCAGCGTAGAGGGACCAACTACTAGCACAGATACGCAGTATTTT.

V is TRBV7-9 and J is TRBJ1-5; TRBD1 might be the D (5 bases). Trimming shortened V by 5 bases and J by 6 bases, and 14 bases separated the two germline ends. CDR1 and CDR2 from the germline V gene are SEHNR and FQNEAQ (reference sequence). The CDR3 loop spans 14 amino acids. Written as DNA, the CDR3 is TGTGCCAGCAGCCCCGGGGCGGGATCTCAGCCCCAGCATTTT. Translating it yields CASSPGAGSQPQHF.

The sample holds a few counts of this clonotype. This rearrangement joins TRBV5-1 to TRBJ2-6; no reliable D call. The CDR3 is 15 residues long. With 3 bases removed from V and 4 bases from J, the gap between germline ends came to 11 bases. Germline V gene lookup returns CDR1 SGHRS and CDR2 YFSETQ. The DNA of the CDR3 is TGCGCCAGCAGCTACACGGTTGGGGGGGCCAACGTCCTGACTTTC. Its protein is CASSYTVGGANVLTF.

This clonotype was counted many times. V is TRBV28 and J is TRBJ2-7; 10 bases fit TRBD2. Germline V gene data show CDR1 as MDHEN and CDR2 as SYDVKM. V shed 2 bases and J 4 bases; nucleotides not matched to a gene: 14. The CDR3 is 18 amino acids. CDR3 sequence reads: CASSLGALSGRVGYEQYF. The CDR3 nucleotides are TGTGCCAGCAGTTTAGGCGCTCTGAGCGGGAGGGTAGGATACGAGCAGTACTTC.

V usage is TRBV4-1 and J usage is TRBJ1-3; D remains unclear. The CDR3 totals 17 residues. Trimming shortened V by 1 base and J by 0 bases, and 13 bases separated the two germline ends. Germline CDR1 is MGHRA and CDR2 is YSYEKL. In DNA, the CDR3 is TGCGCCAGCAGCCAAGTCGTTGGGCCGAGCTCTGGAAACACCATATATTTT. Translation: CASSQVVGPSSGNTIYF.

This chain connects TRBV9 to TRBJ2-2; D is unresolved. In germline, CDR1 is SGDLS, CDR2 YYNGEE. The length of the CDR3 is 12 residues. With 0 bases removed from V and 6 bases from J, the gap between germline ends came to 3 bases. The chain's CDR3 is CASSVVSGELFF. Written as DNA, the CDR3 is TGTGCCAGCAGCGTAGTGTCCGGGGAGCTGTTTTTT.